The sequence of this T cell receptor beta chain was determined in a study of T cell responses to AZD1222 COVID-19 vaccine. Sequenced by immunoSEQ multiplex PCR; TCRdb stores in-frame clones only, minus some. The sample includes about 140,000 clones, around 90% of them seen just once. On this clone itself: The antigen is unknown.

Pooled together were second doses at about 4 or about 12 weeks. Study outcomes and limitations: Spike-spanning, vaccine-associated CD4 TCRs were dominant at 160-218 and 743-854. All repertoire sampling was performed exclusively after the peak T cell response. Once two AZD1222 doses were given, Spike-specific TCR breadth and depth went up.

This specimen consisted of peripheral blood, obtained 28 days after the second AZD1222 dose. This TCR came from an adult who received the AZD1222 COVID-19 vaccine.

CDR3 bases: TGTGCCAGCAGCCTCGGATCGACAGGCCACTACGAGCAGTACTTC. Translating it yields CASSLGSTGHYEQYF. The chain is built from TRBV3-1 (or the pseudogene TRBV3-2) and TRBJ2-7, with D possibly matching TRBD1 (6 bases). The CDR3 spans 15 residues. Deletions cut 4 bases from V and 3 bases from J, with 16 bases between. Germline CDR1 and CDR2: LGHDT and YNNKEL (reference sequence).